This T cell receptor beta chain was observed in a study of response to subunit inactivated influenza vaccine. TCRdb ran MiXCR on the RT-PCR reads and lists one entry per CDR3 protein. Here the sample spans some 550,000 distinct CDR3 sequences, under 25% being singletons. The same sample was also used in a study of T cells expressing NK-cell markers. Turning to that study: The authors generated TCR beta cDNA through 5'RACE template switching with UMIs. In the group of eight sequenced donors, seven were HCMV-seropositive and one was seronegative.

Sequencing used CD4+ T cells sorted from PBMCs, obtained 11 to 12 days after vaccination. This sequence originates from a man aged 50 to 60 who received an inactivated influenza vaccine.

The CDR3 loop reads CASSMGLAGPTDTQYF. The CDR3 DNA reads TGTGCCAGCAGCATGGGACTAGCGGGGCCCACAGATACGCAGTATTTT. The V gene is TRBV7-6, the J gene TRBJ2-3; TRBD2 agrees at 13 bases. Germline loops: CDR1 SGHVS, CDR2 FNYEAQ. J gave up 2 bases and V 5 bases, and 4 bases lay outside the gene matches. The CDR3 is 16 amino acids.